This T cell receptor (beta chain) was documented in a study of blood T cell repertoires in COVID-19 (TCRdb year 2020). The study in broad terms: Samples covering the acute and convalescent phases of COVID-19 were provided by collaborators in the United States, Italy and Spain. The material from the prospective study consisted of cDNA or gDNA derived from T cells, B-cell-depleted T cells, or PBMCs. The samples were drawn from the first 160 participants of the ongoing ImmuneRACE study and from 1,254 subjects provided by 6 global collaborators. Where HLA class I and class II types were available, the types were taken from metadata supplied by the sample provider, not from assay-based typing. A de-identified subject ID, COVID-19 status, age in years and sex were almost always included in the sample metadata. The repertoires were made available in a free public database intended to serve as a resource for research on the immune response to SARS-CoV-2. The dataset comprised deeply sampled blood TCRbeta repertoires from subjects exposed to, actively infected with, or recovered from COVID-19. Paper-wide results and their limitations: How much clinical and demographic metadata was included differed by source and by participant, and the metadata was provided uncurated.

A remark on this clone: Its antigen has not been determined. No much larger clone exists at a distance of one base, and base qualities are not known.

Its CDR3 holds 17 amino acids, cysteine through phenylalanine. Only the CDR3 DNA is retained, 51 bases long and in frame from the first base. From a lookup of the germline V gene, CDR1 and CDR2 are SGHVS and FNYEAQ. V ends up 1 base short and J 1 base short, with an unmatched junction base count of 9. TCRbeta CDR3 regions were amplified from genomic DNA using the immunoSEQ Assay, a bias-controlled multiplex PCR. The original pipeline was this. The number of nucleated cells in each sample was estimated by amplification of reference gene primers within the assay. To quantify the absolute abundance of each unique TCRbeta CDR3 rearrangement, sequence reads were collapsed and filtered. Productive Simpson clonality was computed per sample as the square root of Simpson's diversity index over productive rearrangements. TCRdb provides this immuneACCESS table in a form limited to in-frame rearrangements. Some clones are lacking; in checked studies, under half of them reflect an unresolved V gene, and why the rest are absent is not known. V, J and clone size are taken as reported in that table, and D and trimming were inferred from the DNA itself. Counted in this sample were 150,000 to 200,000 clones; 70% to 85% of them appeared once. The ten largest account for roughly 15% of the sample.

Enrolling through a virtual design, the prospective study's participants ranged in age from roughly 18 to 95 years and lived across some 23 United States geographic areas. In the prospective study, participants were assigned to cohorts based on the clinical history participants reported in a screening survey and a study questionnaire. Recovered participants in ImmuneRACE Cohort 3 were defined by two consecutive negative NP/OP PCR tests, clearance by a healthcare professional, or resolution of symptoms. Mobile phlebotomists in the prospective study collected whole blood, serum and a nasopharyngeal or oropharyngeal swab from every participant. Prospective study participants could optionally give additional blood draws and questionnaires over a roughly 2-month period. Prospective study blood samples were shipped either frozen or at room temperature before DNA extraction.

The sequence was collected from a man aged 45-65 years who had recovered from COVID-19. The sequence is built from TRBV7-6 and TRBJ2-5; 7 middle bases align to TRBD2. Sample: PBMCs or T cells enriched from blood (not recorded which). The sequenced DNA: TGTGCCAGCAGCTTAGGGAGGTTGGCTAGCGGCCAAGAGACCCAGTACTTC. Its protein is CASSLGRLASGQETQYF.